Presented here are 2 T cell receptor beta chains from one specimen sequenced in a study of read filtering for tumor transcriptome and immune sequencing. The library was built from 400 to 500 ng RNA with molecular barcoded adaptors for alpha/delta and beta/gamma chains. MiXCR, run by TCRdb on the reads, gives a single entry per CDR3 protein. This sample has fewer than 75,000 distinct CDR3 sequences; 20% to 25% occur once, and the top ten carry approximately 18%. Sequences were obtained from a population of CD138-negative cells sorted from bone marrow. The receptors were sampled from a donor at least 40 years old with multiple myeloma.

This clonotype has a count of ten or more. The chain's CDR3 is CASSPSADGTEAFF. The CDR3 nucleotides read TGTGCCAGCAGCCCCTCGGCGGACGGCACTGAAGCTTTCTTT. The rearrangement uses TRBV12-3 or TRBV12-4 and TRBJ1-1; D call uncertain. This CDR3 spans 14 amino acids. The V end lost 6 bases, the J end lost 4 bases, and 15 bases lay between the germline ends.

Many counts were recorded for this clonotype. The chain joins TRBV5-8 to TRBJ2-3; perhaps TRBD2 as D (7 bases). The V gene lost 6 bases and the J gene lost 4 bases, with 27 bases spanning the gap. Germline values: CDR1 SGHTS, CDR2 YDEGEE. The CDR3 is 18 residues long. Here the CDR3 DNA reads TGTGCCAGCAAAAGCCGGGGGCCCTGGGAGGGCTCCCCAGATACGCAGTATTTT. This gives the protein CASKSRGPWEGSPDTQYF.